Shown below are 28 T cell receptor beta chains from a single sample sequenced in a study of T-cell reconstitution after alpha-beta-depleted transplantation in children (TCRdb year 2016). Overall results and qualifications from the work: Over the following months the frequencies of hyperexpanded clones went down, and after one year T-cell counts and TCRbeta diversity were mostly credited to newly produced T cells.

The library was built by means of PCR. Sequencing used an Illumina HiSeq 2500. To normalize quantification of the TCRbeta repertoire, the TCR libraries were built with molecular barcoding that relied on unique molecular identifiers. TCRdb itself trimmed the public reads at Q25 with fastp, ran MiXCR and retained productive beta chains. Under each unique CDR3 protein, matching rows form one entry showing the most common genes and DNA. This sample holds around 300,000 distinct CDR3 sequences; 6.5% to 9% were observed only once. Of the sample, approximately 8.6% is held by the ten largest clones. The sample's treatment or condition label, decoded: allogeneic hematopoietic cell transplantation with graft depleted of TCRalphabeta T cells and CD19 B cells. Their target antigens are unknown. The material sequenced was peripheral blood, taken 360 days after TCRalphabeta/CD19-depleted stem cell transplant. The receptors were gathered from a female patient aged 2-15 years who had a stem cell transplant for Fanconi anemia, so the T cells may come from the graft donor.

This clonotype was counted only a few times. The J gene is TRBJ2-1, the V gene TRBV24-1; 9 bases line up with TRBD1. CDR1 KGHDR and CDR2 SFDVKD come from the germline V gene. Trimming cost V 4 bases and J 2 bases; bases outside gene matches: 8. The CDR3 is 17 amino acids. CDR3 in amino acids: CATSDRYRGLTYNEQFF. The CDR3 DNA reads as TGTGCCACCAGTGACCGATACAGGGGGCTAACCTACAATGAGCAGTTCTTC.

The table lists this clonotype with many counts. The junction departs from germline at one end; a sequencing error may be responsible. The chain recombines TRBV7-2 with TRBJ1-1, with unresolved D. CDR3 size: 12 residues. Germline CDR1 SGHTA, CDR2 FQGNSA. The CDR3 coding sequence is TGTGCCAGTCCTGGTGGGAACACTGAAGCCTTCTTT. Amino acids: CASPGGNTEAFF.

The table lists this clonotype with many counts. This chain uses TRBV20-1 with TRBJ2-1; the match to TRBD2 covers 8 bases. Trimming at V came to 2 bases and at J to 3 bases, leaving 3 bases not matched to a gene. The germline V gene encodes CDR1 DFQATT and CDR2 SNEGSKA (reference sequence). The length of the CDR3 is 14 residues. The CDR3 spells CSARPRGGYNEQFF. The CDR3, as DNA: TGCAGTGCTAGACCCCGGGGGGGCTACAATGAGCAGTTCTTC.

The sample holds a few counts of this clonotype. V usage is TRBV20-1 and J usage is TRBJ2-1; possibly TRBD2 for D (6 bases). Germline V gene lookup returns CDR1 DFQATT and CDR2 SNEGSKA (reference sequence). The CDR3 spans 13 residues. V was shortened by 1 base and J by 12 bases, with 16 bases between the two germline ends. The CDR3 DNA is TGCAGTGCTAGAGGGTCTCGACTAGTCTCGCAGTTCTTC. Its translation: CSARGSRLVSQFF.

This clonotype appeared many times. The chain carries TRBV5-1 and TRBJ2-7; D gene ambiguous. The V end lost 1 base, the J end lost 3 bases, and 5 bases lay between the germline ends. The CDR3 runs to 12 residues. Germline-derived CDR1 and CDR2 are SGHRS and YFSETQ. The CDR3 DNA reads TGCGCCAGCAGCTTGAAGGGCTACGAGCAGTACTTC. Its protein is CASSLKGYEQYF.

The sample holds many counts of this clonotype. The V call is TRBV9, the J call TRBJ2-3; perhaps TRBD1 as D (6 bases). The V and J ends lost 4 bases and 0 bases respectively, with 15 bases between them. The CDR3 runs 16 residues. Germline V gene data show CDR1 as SGDLS and CDR2 as YYNGEE. CDR3 sequence reads: CASSRSDSYSTDTQYF. CDR3 nucleotides: TGTGCCAGCAGCCGATCGGACAGCTATAGCACAGATACGCAGTATTTT.

This clonotype showed up many times. The V call is TRBV7-2, the J call TRBJ2-1; TRBD2 is a possible D gene (6 bases). CDR1 and CDR2 (germline): SGHTA, FQGNSA. V was shortened by 2 bases and J by 4 bases, with 12 bases between the two germline ends. The CDR3 sequence is 15 residues long. The CDR3 coding sequence is TGTGCCAGCAGCTTACCTCCGCGGGGTTACAATGAGCAGTTCTTC. Translation gives CASSLPPRGYNEQFF.

This clonotype occurred many times. The chain uses TRBV27 and TRBJ2-7; 9 bases line up with TRBD1. Germline V CDR1 and CDR2: MNHEY, SMNVEV (reference sequence). V lost 5 bases and J lost 2; bases outside the gene matches: 7. This CDR3 is built from 15 residues. CDR3: CASSTTGQGTYEQYF. The CDR3 bases are TGTGCCAGCAGTACCACGGGACAGGGAACCTACGAGCAGTACTTC.

A remark on this clonotype: With a much larger clone just one base away, this may be a read error. This CDR3 fails to terminate in the conserved phenylalanine or tryptophan, so it likely reflects a read error. The chain employs TRBV5-1 and TRBJ1-1; D is ambiguous. The V gene's germline CDR1 is SGHRS and CDR2 YFSETQ. V dropped 0 bases and J dropped 0 bases, with 9 bases sitting between them. The CDR3 contains 15 residues. CDR3 protein: CASSLEAVMNTEAFS. As DNA, the CDR3 is TGCGCCAGCAGCTTGGAAGCGGTTATGAACACTGAAGCTTTCTCT.

This clonotype was seen ten or more times. The rearrangement uses TRBV7-2 and TRBJ2-1; a possible D gene is TRBD2 (5 bases). The CDR3 loop spans 11 amino acids. Per germline, CDR1 SGHTA and CDR2 FQGNSA. The V gene lost 2 bases and the J gene lost 9 bases, with 5 bases spanning the gap. In nucleotides, the CDR3 is TGTGCCAGCAGCTTACGGGGTGAGCAGTTCTTC. Translated, it gives CASSLRGEQFF.

This clonotype was seen at least ten times. The J gene is TRBJ2-5, the V gene TRBV11-2; possible D gene TRBD1, 6 bases. Germline CDR1 is SGHAT and CDR2 is FQNNGV. The CDR3 covers 15 residues. V was clipped by 5 bases and J by 0 bases, with 13 bases between them. CDR3 DNA: TGTGCCAGCAGCCCAGGGGTCGTGTACCAAGAGACCCAGTACTTC. Its protein product is CASSPGVVYQETQYF.

This clonotype was recorded at least ten times. The chain combines TRBV20-1 with TRBJ2-7; possibly TRBD2 for D (6 bases). The germline V gene encodes CDR1 DFQATT and CDR2 SNEGSKA (reference sequence). The CDR3 extends over 13 amino acids. Trimming shortened V by 3 bases and J by 6 bases, and 15 bases separated the two germline ends. The CDR3 loop is CSASDTSEGEQYF. In nucleotides, the CDR3 is TGCAGTGCTAGCGACACCTCGGAGGGCGAGCAGTACTTC.

This clonotype was recorded many times. The chain links TRBV7-3 to TRBJ1-2, with D perhaps TRBD1 (5 bases). The V gene lost 5 bases and the J gene lost 1 base, with 8 bases spanning the gap. The CDR3 covers 13 residues. The germline V gene encodes CDR1 SGHTA and CDR2 FQGTGA. The CDR3 protein is CASSPDSNYGYTF. DNA for the CDR3: TGTGCCAGCAGCCCCGACAGTAACTATGGCTACACCTTC.

There are many counts of this clonotype. The chain is built from TRBV29-1 and TRBJ1-1; D call uncertain. The CDR3 is 14 residues long. Germline lookup yields CDR1 SQVTM and CDR2 ANQGSEA. V was shortened by 0 bases and J by 5 bases, with 13 bases between the two germline ends. CDR3 protein: CSVEEVAGWTEAFF. In DNA, the CDR3 is TGCAGCGTTGAAGAAGTAGCGGGATGGACTGAAGCTTTCTTT.

This rearrangement joins TRBV9 to TRBJ2-1; the match to TRBD2 covers 11 bases. With 0 bases clipped from V and 7 bases from J, the junction kept 3 bases outside the gene matches. This CDR3 has 15 residues. Germline V gives CDR1 SGDLS, CDR2 YYNGEE. CDR3 in amino acids: CASSVGLAGLNEQFF. DNA of the CDR3: TGTGCCAGCAGCGTAGGACTAGCGGGGTTGAATGAGCAGTTCTTC.

This clonotype has only a few counts. Written as DNA, the CDR3 is TGTGCCAGCAGCGTCGGGACAGCGAACACCGGGGAGCTGTTTTTT. Protein product: CASSVGTANTGELFF. The chain joins TRBV7-6 to TRBJ2-2, with TRBD1 matching over 7 bases. With 5 bases clipped from V and 0 bases from J, the junction kept 3 bases outside the gene matches. This CDR3 has 15 amino acids. Germline CDR1 and CDR2: SGHVS and FNYEAQ.

At least ten counts were recorded for this clonotype. This sequence joins TRBV7-9 and TRBJ1-6; D gene unclear. Trimming stripped 3 bases from V and 2 bases from J, with 11 bases between. Germline V lookup: CDR1 SEHNR, CDR2 FQNEAQ (reference sequence). There are 16 residues in the CDR3. The DNA for the CDR3 is TGTGCCAGCAGCTTGGGGATTGACCCCTATAATTCACCCCTCCACTTT. Protein sequence: CASSLGIDPYNSPLHF.

This clonotype has just a few counts. The V gene is TRBV20-1, the J gene TRBJ1-5; TRBD1 matches 8 bases. CDR3 length equals 15 residues. CDR1 is DFQATT and CDR2 is SNEGSKA in the germline V gene (reference sequence). Trimming removed 2 bases from V and 5 bases from J; junction bases left unmatched: 8. CDR3 protein: CSARSPGQGDQPQHF. For the CDR3, the DNA is TGCAGTGCTAGAAGTCCCGGACAGGGCGATCAGCCCCAGCATTTT.

V and J are TRBV9 and TRBJ2-1; 11 bases map to TRBD2. There are 15 residues in the CDR3. Unmatched junction bases numbered 2, after V lost 0 bases and J lost 6 bases. Germline CDR1 reads SGDLS; CDR2 reads YYNGEE. The CDR3 spells CASSVGTSGGNEQFF. DNA for the CDR3: TGTGCCAGCAGCGTAGGTACTAGCGGGGGCAATGAGCAGTTCTTC.

This clonotype was counted only a few times. The rearrangement uses TRBV2 and TRBJ1-1, with D possibly matching TRBD1 (5 bases). The V end lost 6 bases, the J end lost 7 bases, and 12 bases lay between the germline ends. Germline V gene lookup returns CDR1 SNHLY and CDR2 FYNNEI. The CDR3 length is 12 residues. This chain's CDR3 is CASRSGGYEAFF. CDR3 coding DNA: TGTGCCAGCAGATCTGGGGGATATGAAGCTTTCTTT.

Many counts were recorded for this clonotype. The rearrangement joins TRBV10-3 to TRBJ2-1, with TRBD2 identical over 14 bases. Trimming cost V 2 bases and J 10 bases; bases outside gene matches: 13. Per germline, CDR1 ENHRY and CDR2 SYGVKD. This CDR3 is built from 18 residues. The CDR3 loop reads CAISEAGLAGVHGTEQFF. The CDR3 DNA follows: TGTGCCATCAGTGAGGCGGGACTAGCGGGAGTTCACGGTACCGAGCAGTTCTTC.

This clonotype was seen many times. At one boundary the junction diverges from the germline segment, which might be a read error. The chain is built from TRBV10-2 and TRBJ2-5, with D possibly matching TRBD1 (6 bases). Germline CDR1 is WSHSY and CDR2 is SAAADI. The CDR3 runs 13 residues. CDR3 nucleotides: TGTGCCAGCAGCGCGACAGGTCTAGAGACCCAGTACTTC. Its translation: CASSATGLETQYF.

This clonotype has only a few counts. CDR3 nucleotides: TGTGCCAGCAGCTTAGGGACAGGGTCGACTGAAGCTTTCTTT. Its translation is CASSLGTGSTEAFF. The gene calls are TRBV7-2 and TRBJ1-1, with 8 nucleotides matching TRBD1. Trimming at V came to 1 base and at J to 5 bases, leaving 3 bases not matched to a gene. Germline-derived CDR1 and CDR2 are SGHTA and FQGNSA. The CDR3 loop spans 14 amino acids.

The chain links TRBV28 to TRBJ2-1; 12 bases align to TRBD2. This CDR3 comprises 15 residues. V lost 4 bases to trimming and J lost 5 bases; unmatched junction nucleotides: 3. CDR1 and CDR2 (germline): MDHEN, SYDVKM. DNA of the CDR3: TGTGCCAGCAGTTCCCGGACTAGCGGGGACAATGAGCAGTTCTTC. It translates to CASSSRTSGDNEQFF.

V and J are TRBV24-1 and TRBJ1-1; D might be TRBD1 (5 bases). Germline loops: CDR1 KGHDR, CDR2 SFDVKD. V lost 1 base and J lost 1, with 9 bases in between. The length of the CDR3 is 15 residues. CDR3 sequence reads: CATSDFSRANTEAFF. The CDR3 DNA follows: TGTGCCACCAGTGATTTTAGCAGGGCGAACACTGAAGCTTTCTTT.

The CDR3 DNA reads as TGTGCCAGCAGCCAAGATTCTGTCAGGGGTTTCTTC. Translation gives CASSQDSVRGFF. The chain has TRBV14 and TRBJ2-1, with D possibly TRBD1 on 6 matching bases. V was pared by 0 bases and J by 16 bases, with 13 bases between. There are 12 residues in the CDR3. Per germline, CDR1 SGHDN and CDR2 FVKESK.

This clonotype has at least ten counts. The J gene is TRBJ2-7, the V gene TRBV12-3 or TRBV12-4; 7 nucleotides match TRBD1. The CDR3 is 14 residues long. V lost 7 bases to trimming and J lost 3 bases; unmatched junction nucleotides: 9. CDR3 amino acids: CASTPGQSGYEQYF. The CDR3 DNA reads TGTGCCAGCACCCCGGGACAGAGTGGCTACGAGCAGTACTTC.

This clonotype was recorded at least ten times. This sequence joins TRBV27 and TRBJ1-3; D is unclear. The CDR3 has 15 residues. V was trimmed by 1 base and J by 1 base, leaving 8 bases between them. CDR1 and CDR2 from the germline V gene are MNHEY and SMNVEV (reference sequence). CDR3 residues: CASSLYGVSGNTIYF. The DNA for the CDR3 is TGTGCCAGCAGTTTATACGGGGTTTCTGGAAACACCATATATTTT.